This is a list of T cell receptor beta chains from one sample in a study of T cell changes during pregnancy in multiple sclerosis. Assay used: immunoSEQ multiplex PCR; TCRdb lists only in-frame clones, some missing. The table records around 50,000 clones, roughly 93% of them present only once. The sequencing used CD8+ T cells from peripheral blood mononuclear cells, collected in the first trimester of pregnancy. Source of these receptors: a female donor with multiple sclerosis, enrolled in a pregnancy study. The CDR3 runs from the conserved cysteine through the conserved F or W. A D gene is named only where the DNA matches it firmly. The size field is filled for only some rows; it gives once, few, many or a size class.

>-|-|TRBJ2-7|TRBV28
CASSLGRGAYEQYF
TGTGCCAGCAGTTTAGGGCGCGGGGCCTACGAGCAGTACTTC
>-|TRBD1|TRBJ2-1|TRBV2
CASKRDRSSYNEQFF
TGTGCCAGCAAACGGGACAGGAGCTCCTACAATGAGCAGTTCTTC
>-|-|TRBJ2-1|TRBV19
CASSIGLANEQFF
TGTGCCAGTAGTATCGGGCTAGCCAATGAGCAGTTCTTC
>-|TRBD1|TRBJ1-2|TRBV27
CASSAEQGARGYTF
TGTGCCAGCAGCGCTGAACAGGGGGCGCGCGGCTACACCTTC
>-|-|TRBJ1-5|TRBV2
CASRTRGSNQPQHF
TGTGCCAGCAGAACCAGGGGTAGCAATCAGCCCCAGCATTTT
>-|-|TRBJ2-7|TRBV19
CASSPRQDPYEQYF
TGTGCCAGTAGTCCCCGACAGGACCCCTACGAGCAGTACTTC
>-|-|TRBJ2-1|TRBV2
CASSIQSSYNEQFF
TGTGCCAGCAGTATACAGAGCTCCTACAATGAGCAGTTCTTC
>-|TRBD2|TRBJ2-5|TRBV4-3
CASSPEAGETQYF
TGCGCCAGCAGCCCGGAAGCGGGGGAGACCCAGTACTTC
>-|-|TRBJ2-5|TRBV5-1
CASSLGWAQPSQETQYF
TGCGCCAGCAGCTTGGGGTGGGCTCAGCCCTCTCAAGAGACCCAGTACTTC
>few|-|TRBJ2-2|TRBV29-1
CSAGHLGELFF
TGCAGCGCTGGGCATCTCGGGGAGCTGTTTTTT
>-|TRBD2|TRBJ2-1|TRBV6-5
CASSYLRGGRNEQFF
TGTGCCAGCAGTTACCTTCGGGGAGGGAGGAATGAGCAGTTCTTC
>-|-|TRBJ1-2|TRBV2
CASINSNYGYTF
TGTGCCAGCATTAACTCCAACTATGGCTACACCTTC
>-|TRBD1|TRBJ1-4|TRBV7-8
CASSLEGDRDGEKLFF
TGTGCCAGCAGCTTAGAGGGGGACAGGGACGGTGAAAAACTGTTTTTT
>-|-|TRBJ2-3|TRBV27
CASKTRGSHTQYF
TGTGCCAGCAAGACTAGGGGATCTCATACGCAGTATTTT
>-|-|TRBJ1-1|TRBV7-7
CASSSGVNTEAFF
TGTGCCAGCAGCTCCGGGGTGAACACTGAAGCTTTCTTT
>-|TRBD1|TRBJ1-2|TRBV9
CASSPYRGPGYGYTF
TGTGCCAGCAGCCCTTACAGGGGGCCTGGCTATGGCTACACCTTC
>once|-|TRBJ2-1|TRBV9
CASSVGSASYNEQFF
TGTGCCAGCAGCGTAGGGAGCGCCTCCTACAATGAGCAGTTCTTC
>-|-|TRBJ1-2|TRBV13
CASSLGVGRSYGYTF
TGTGCCAGCAGCTTAGGGGTTGGCCGGAGCTATGGCTACACCTTC
>-|TRBD1|TRBJ2-2|TRBV4-1
CASSQGGQITGELFF
TGCGCCAGCAGCCAAGGGGGACAGATCACCGGGGAGCTGTTTTTT
>once|TRBD1|TRBJ2-1|TRBV6-1
CASLRTGGHEQFF
TGTGCCAGCCTTCGGACAGGGGGCCATGAGCAGTTCTTC
>-|TRBD1|TRBJ1-2|TRBV6-5
CASSTTGGATGYTF
TGTGCCAGCAGCACCACAGGGGGCGCGACTGGCTACACCTTC
>-|-|TRBJ1-1|TRBV6-6
CASAAFSGTEAFF
TGTGCCAGCGCGGCCTTCAGTGGCACTGAAGCTTTCTTT
>-|TRBD2|TRBJ2-3|TRBV28
CASSPGLAGGTPDTQYF
TGTGCCAGCAGTCCGGGACTAGCGGGAGGAACCCCAGATACGCAGTATTTT
>-|TRBD2|TRBJ2-7|TRBV11-2
CASSPAGLRSYEQYF
TGTGCCAGCAGCCCAGCGGGGTTGCGCTCCTACGAGCAGTACTTC
>-|-|TRBJ2-3|TRBV4-2
CASSQEQGATDTQYF
TGTGCCAGCAGCCAAGAGCAAGGAGCCACAGATACGCAGTATTTT
>-|TRBD1|TRBJ2-7|TRBV19
CASSIVHRGQRAEQYF
TGTGCCAGTAGTATCGTTCACAGGGGACAGCGAGCCGAGCAGTACTTC
>-|-|TRBJ2-7|TRBV23-1
CASNWGVDREQYF
TGCGCCAGCAATTGGGGGGTGGATCGCGAGCAGTACTTC
>-|TRBD1|TRBJ1-2|TRBV27
CASSPTGENLVGVLGGYTF
TGTGCCAGCAGTCCGACAGGGGAGAATTTGGTTGGGGTTTTGGGTGGCTACACCTTC
>-|TRBD2|TRBJ2-7|TRBV27
CASSHPGTSDREQYF
TGTGCCAGCAGTCACCCCGGGACTAGCGACAGGGAGCAGTACTTC
>-|TRBD2|TRBJ2-3|TRBV9
CASNAGTSGATDTQYF
TGTGCCAGCAATGCCGGGACTAGCGGGGCTACAGATACGCAGTATTTT
>-|-|TRBJ2-7|TRBV11-2
CASSLRQGPYEQYF
TGTGCCAGCAGCCTCCGTCAGGGCCCCTACGAGCAGTACTTC
>-|-|TRBJ1-1|TRBV25-1
CASSLGQLTEAFF
TGTGCCAGCAGTTTAGGACAGCTCACTGAAGCTTTCTTT
>-|TRBD1|TRBJ2-2|TRBV7-9
CASSLGTGPGELFF
TGTGCCAGCAGCTTAGGGACAGGCCCCGGGGAGCTGTTTTTT
>-|-|TRBJ2-7|TRBV2
CASTYTNSAYEQYF
TGTGCCAGCACCTACACTAACTCCGCCTACGAGCAGTACTTC
>-|TRBD1|TRBJ1-1|TRBV5-5
CASSVGQGMNTEAFF
TGTGCCAGCAGCGTAGGACAGGGAATGAACACTGAAGCTTTCTTT
>-|-|TRBJ2-6|TRBV5-4
CASDNSVYGGSGANVLTF
TGTGCCAGCGACAACAGCGTTTACGGGGGCTCTGGGGCCAACGTCCTGACTTTC
>-|-|TRBJ2-7|TRBV29-1
CSVIRGPFYEQYF
TGCAGCGTTATCAGGGGTCCATTCTACGAGCAGTACTTC
>-|TRBD2|TRBJ2-1|TRBV7-9
CASSSDSGSSYNEQFF
TGTGCCAGCAGCTCGGATAGCGGGAGCTCCTACAATGAGCAGTTCTTC
>-|-|TRBJ2-2|TRBV29-1
CSVDPVATGELFF
TGCAGCGTTGACCCCGTAGCGACCGGGGAGCTGTTTTTT
>-|TRBD2|TRBJ2-3|TRBV6-1
CASSSSGRDTQYF
TGTGCCAGCAGTTCTAGCGGGAGAGATACGCAGTATTTT
>-|-|TRBJ2-1|TRBV1
CTSSPGTSGPNSYNEQFF
TGCACCAGCAGCCCCGGGACCAGCGGGCCAAATTCCTACAATGAGCAGTTCTTC
>-|TRBD2|TRBJ2-5|TRBV5-1
CASSLATSGWETQYF
TGCGCCAGCAGCTTGGCCACTAGCGGGTGGGAGACCCAGTACTTC
>-|-|TRBJ2-2|TRBV5-1
CASSLLPGELFF
TGCGCCAGCAGCTTGCTTCCCGGGGAGCTGTTTTTT
>few|-|TRBJ2-7|TRBV28
CASSLTNEQYF
TGTGCCAGCAGTTTGACAAACGAGCAGTACTTC
>-|TRBD1|TRBJ2-7|TRBV4-2
CASSPDRTGREQYF
TGTGCCAGCAGCCCTGATCGGACAGGTCGTGAGCAGTACTTC
>-|TRBD1|TRBJ2-1|TRBV7-8
CASSFQQGVPSYNEQFF
TGTGCCAGCAGCTTTCAACAGGGGGTCCCCTCCTACAATGAGCAGTTCTTC
>-|-|TRBJ2-7|TRBV28
CAAGFPEQYF
TGTGCCGCAGGATTCCCCGAGCAGTACTTC
>-|TRBD2|TRBJ2-7|TRBV6-1
CASSERGTSGGKQYF
TGTGCCAGCAGTGAACGGGGGACTAGCGGGGGGAAGCAGTACTTC
>-|-|TRBJ2-3|TRBV5-1
CASSHGEVRSTDTQYF
TGCGCCAGCAGCCACGGGGAGGTCCGTAGCACAGATACGCAGTATTTT
>-|-|TRBJ1-1|TRBV14
CASKDRQNTEAFF
TGTGCCAGCAAAGACAGGCAGAACACTGAAGCTTTCTTT
>-|TRBD1|TRBJ1-2|TRBV7-9
CASSPRTGALVYGYTF
TGTGCCAGCAGCCCACGGACAGGGGCGTTGGTGTATGGCTACACCTTC
>-|-|TRBJ1-1|TRBV6-5
CASSATVNTEAFF
TGTGCCAGCAGCGCTACGGTGAACACTGAAGCTTTCTTT
>-|-|TRBJ1-4|TRBV18
CASSLTGQGTEKLFF
TGTGCCAGCTCCCTCACCGGGCAGGGGACCGAAAAACTGTTTTTT
>once|-|TRBJ1-1|TRBV19
CASSIGGVGNTEAFF
TGTGCCAGTAGCATCGGCGGGGTAGGTAACACTGAAGCTTTCTTT
>-|-|TRBJ2-2|TRBV27
CASSETGSGELFF
TGTGCCAGCAGTGAAACAGGTTCAGGGGAGCTGTTTTTT